The 8 T cell receptor beta chains below come from one sample, sequenced in a study of blood T cell repertoires in COVID-19. Assay: immunoSEQ multiplex PCR; the TCRdb copy retains only in-frame clones and omits some. Altogether some 96,000 clones are present, just over 90% being singletons, with the ten largest covering over 2%. The specimen sequenced was peripheral blood. Source of these receptors: a man aged 45 to 65 with active COVID-19.

The chain joins TRBV3-1 (or the pseudogene TRBV3-2) to TRBJ2-7; no clear D. Trimming took 1 base from V and 0 from J, leaving 10 bases between them. Germline V gives CDR1 LGHDT, CDR2 YNNKEL (reference sequence). CDR3 length: 15 residues. CDR3 in DNA: TGTGCCAGCAGCCAAGTGGCAGGCTTCTCCTACGAGCAGTACTTC. Translated: CASSQVAGFSYEQYF.

The chain carries TRBV7-9 and TRBJ2-7, with D hard to call. V was clipped by 5 bases and J by 0 bases, with 8 bases between them. Germline V gene data show CDR1 as SEHNR and CDR2 as FQNEAQ (reference sequence). This CDR3 spans 13 amino acids. The CDR3 loop is CASSPFRSYEQYF. In DNA form, the CDR3 reads TGTGCCAGCAGCCCCTTCCGCTCCTACGAGCAGTACTTC.

The V call is TRBV20-1, the J call TRBJ2-5, with 8 bases matching TRBD2. V gave up 3 bases and J gave up 5 bases; unmatched junction bases: 8. Germline values: CDR1 DFQATT, CDR2 SNEGSKA (reference sequence). The CDR3 has 14 residues. CDR3 loop: CSASPAGGGETQYF. In DNA, the CDR3 is TGCAGTGCTAGTCCGGCGGGGGGCGGGGAGACCCAGTACTTC.

The chain uses TRBV4-1 and TRBJ2-3; D not certain. Germline-derived CDR1 and CDR2 are MGHRA and YSYEKL. The CDR3 has 13 amino acids. Deletions cut 1 base from V and 4 bases from J, with 6 bases between. CDR3: CASSQVFSDTQYF. The CDR3, as DNA: TGCGCCAGCAGCCAAGTTTTCTCAGATACGCAGTATTTT.

CDR3: CASSLGDREDEKLFF. The DNA of the CDR3 is TGTGCCAGCAGCTTAGGGGACAGGGAGGATGAAAAACTGTTTTTT. The rearrangement links TRBV7-9 to TRBJ1-4, with 9 positions matching TRBD1. This CDR3 contains 15 residues. CDR1 and CDR2 (germline): SEHNR, FQNEAQ (reference sequence). V shed 1 base and J 6 bases; nucleotides not matched to a gene: 3.

V usage is TRBV7-8 and J usage is TRBJ1-5; no definite D call. This CDR3 contains 17 residues. Per germline, CDR1 SGHVS and CDR2 FQNEAQ. V shed 0 bases and J shed 1 base, with 13 bases lying between them. The CDR3 here is CASSLAPRGWSNQPQHF. The CDR3 region has the DNA TGTGCCAGCAGCTTAGCCCCACGGGGTTGGAGCAATCAGCCCCAGCATTTT.

The V call is TRBV7-9, the J call TRBJ2-3; 11 bases match TRBD2. Germline loops: CDR1 SEHNR, CDR2 FQNEAQ (reference sequence). J gave up 3 bases and V 5 bases, and 4 bases lay outside the gene matches. The CDR3 consists of 15 residues. CDR3 amino acids: CASSRLAGRTDTQYF. The CDR3 bases are TGTGCCAGCAGCCGACTAGCGGGGAGAACAGATACGCAGTATTTT.

This chain links TRBV6-5 with TRBJ1-1; D is possibly TRBD1 (5 bases). The germline CDR1 and CDR2 sequences are MNHEY and SVGAGI. V lost 0 bases to trimming and J lost 8 bases, with 16 bases between them. This CDR3 contains 15 residues. CDR3 sequence reads: CASSYSAGQGSEAFF. The CDR3 coding sequence is TGTGCCAGCAGTTACTCGGCTGGGCAGGGCTCGGAAGCTTTCTTT.